Ten or more counts support the clone carrying this T cell receptor (beta chain). Germline-derived CDR1 and CDR2 are LGHNA and YNFKEQ. CDR3 length equals 15 residues. V was cut by 0 bases and J by 5 bases, with 12 bases left in between. These data are taken from a study of early T cells in non-severe SARS-CoV-2 infection. MiXCR was run by TCRdb on the 5' RACE reads, yielding one entry per CDR3 protein. The repertoire holds tens of thousands of distinct CDR3 sequences, 9% to 15% seen once, with about 3.9% in the top ten. The specimen was whole blood. The V and J genes are TRBV4-2 and TRBJ2-3; no clear D gene. This receptor was taken from an adult who was a healthcare worker with PCR-confirmed SARS-CoV-2 infection or an uninfected control (not recorded which). CDR3 in DNA: TGTGCCAGCAGCCAAGATCGGCTAGTGGGAGATACGCAGTATTTT. Its protein is CASSQDRLVGDTQYF.